This passage covers 17 T cell receptor beta chains from one sample sequenced in a study of T cells in Graves' hyperthyroidism and ophthalmopathy. The investigators amplified TCR beta CDR3 regions from RNA transcripts. When the TCR CDR3 underwent first-round RT-PCR, the HTBI primer set was used. TCRdb reprocessed the multiplex PCR reads via MiXCR and lists one record per CDR3 protein. The sample carries about 640,000 distinct CDR3 sequences, around 20% recorded once. Sequencing was performed on blood. All receptors come from a young man with Graves' ophthalmopathy.

This clonotype was seen only a few times. This sequence joins TRBV4-2 and TRBJ2-7; tentatively, D is TRBD1 (6 bases). CDR1 and CDR2 (germline): LGHNA, YNFKEQ. Trimming cost V 7 bases and J 5 bases, with 15 bases left between them. This CDR3 spans 13 amino acids. This chain's CDR3 is CASKSETGNEQYF. The CDR3 DNA follows: TGTGCCAGCAAGTCCGAGACAGGAAACGAGCAGTACTTC.

CDR3 loop: CASRSLIGELFF. CDR3 bases: TGTGCCAGCCGAAGTCTGATCGGGGAGCTGTTTTTT. This chain links TRBV28 with TRBJ2-2; no clear D gene. CDR3 length: 12 amino acids. Germline V gives CDR1 MDHEN, CDR2 SYDVKM. V gave up 8 bases and J gave up 7 bases, with 11 bases separating them.

The rearrangement links TRBV6-1 to TRBJ2-1; D may be TRBD2 (5 bases). CDR1 and CDR2 (germline): MNHNS, SASEGT. CDR3 length: 15 amino acids. Trimming removed 3 bases from V and 5 bases from J, with 14 bases in between. The CDR3 DNA sequence: TGTGCCAGCAGTGATTATCGGCGGGTCGACAATGAGCAGTTCTTC. Translated, it gives CASSDYRRVDNEQFF.

This clonotype was seen only a few times. The gene calls are TRBV20-1 and TRBJ2-7; 7 bases fit TRBD2. Germline CDR1 is DFQATT and CDR2 is SNEGSKA (reference sequence). J lost 1 base, V lost 7 bases, and 4 bases had no gene match. This CDR3 has 12 amino acids. In nucleotides, the CDR3 is TGCAGTGTCCGGGGGGTGTCCTACGAGCAGTACTTC. Protein product: CSVRGVSYEQYF.

The table lists this clonotype with a few counts. The chain couples TRBV15 to TRBJ1-2; D unclear. From germline, CDR1 is LNHNV and CDR2 YYDKDF (reference sequence). The CDR3 extends over 14 amino acids. V was clipped by 3 bases and J by 7 bases, with 15 bases between them. The CDR3 here is CATSSRVGYGGYTF. As DNA, the CDR3 is TGTGCCACCAGCAGCCGGGTGGGGTATGGTGGCTACACCTTC.

A few counts support this clonotype. This chain links TRBV4-1 with TRBJ1-2; weak D call: TRBD1 (6 bases). The CDR3 has 16 residues. V lost 0 bases and J 4 bases, leaving 15 bases between the germline ends. Looked up from germline, CDR1 is MGHRA and CDR2 is YSYEKL. The CDR3 loop is CASSQDSQGLAYGYTF. The CDR3 DNA sequence: TGCGCCAGCAGCCAAGATTCCCAGGGGCTAGCCTATGGCTACACCTTC.

The genes are TRBV9 and TRBJ1-2, with a weak D call TRBD1 (5 bases). CDR1 and CDR2 (germline): SGDLS, YYNGEE. The V gene lost 0 bases and the J gene lost 7 bases, with 16 bases spanning the gap. The CDR3 is 15 residues long. CDR3 nucleotides: TGTGCCAGCAGCGTAGCTCAGCATCCAGGGAGTGGCTACACCTTC. Protein product: CASSVAQHPGSGYTF.

The V and J genes are TRBV18 and TRBJ2-7, with D possibly being TRBD1 (6 bases). Germline assignment: CDR1 KGHSH and CDR2 LQKENI. The CDR3 has 14 amino acids. V was pared by 0 bases and J by 4 bases, with 10 bases between. For the CDR3, the DNA is TGTGCCAGCTCACCACCGAACAGGGTTTACGAGCAGTACTTC. Amino acid sequence: CASSPPNRVYEQYF.

The chain is built from TRBV20-1 and TRBJ1-1; 8 bases line up with TRBD1. This CDR3 has 13 amino acids. V shed 5 bases, J shed 5 bases, and the junction held 7 bases outside the gene matches. Germline lookup yields CDR1 DFQATT and CDR2 SNEGSKA (reference sequence). The CDR3 coding sequence is TGCAGTGCTCCAGGGGGCGCGGGAACTGAAGCTTTCTTT. This sequence encodes CSAPGGAGTEAFF.

The J gene is TRBJ2-2, the V gene TRBV27; D is perhaps TRBD1 (6 bases). Germline V gene sequence: CDR1 MNHEY, CDR2 SMNVEV (reference sequence). The germline V and J ends were trimmed by 4 bases and 3 bases, with 12 bases remaining between them. This CDR3 has 15 amino acids. As DNA, the CDR3 is TGTGCCAGCAGTTCTGTCTGGGGGCACACCGGGGAGCTGTTTTTT. Translated: CASSSVWGHTGELFF.

The chain carries TRBV24-1 and TRBJ2-3, with TRBD2 matching over 9 bases. Germline V gene data show CDR1 as KGHDR and CDR2 as SFDVKD. The CDR3 is 18 residues long. V dropped 7 bases and J dropped 3; count of bases not matched to a gene: 16. CDR3 DNA sequence: TGTGCCACCAGCTTCCCGGCGGGCCTAGCGGGAAAGACAGATACGCAGTATTTT. Protein: CATSFPAGLAGKTDTQYF.

J is TRBJ1-6 and V is TRBV30; 7 positions match TRBD1. This CDR3 spans 18 amino acids. Losses at the gene ends were 0 bases for V and 4 bases for J; bases not matched to a gene: 12. CDR1 GTSNPN and CDR2 SVGIG come from the germline V gene (reference sequence). CDR3 sequence: CAWSVLGTASGYNSPLHF. CDR3 in DNA: TGTGCCTGGAGTGTCCTCGGGACAGCCTCGGGGTATAATTCACCCCTCCACTTT.

This clonotype turned up a few times. This sequence joins TRBV4-1 and TRBJ2-5, with 7 bases identical to TRBD1. With V trimmed by 1 base and J by 3 bases, 8 bases remained unmatched. The germline V gene encodes CDR1 MGHRA and CDR2 YSYEKL. The CDR3 covers 16 residues. CDR3 sequence reads: CASSQARDSLEETQYF. The CDR3 bases are TGCGCCAGCAGCCAAGCCCGGGACAGCCTAGAAGAGACCCAGTACTTC.

The chain combines TRBV10-3 with TRBJ1-2, with a tentative D call TRBD1 (5 bases). This CDR3 is 14 amino acids long. CDR1 and CDR2 (germline): ENHRY, SYGVKD. The V gene lost 4 bases and the J gene lost 2 bases, with 11 bases spanning the gap. The CDR3 bases are TGTGCCATCAGTGGCGCAGGGTTGAACTATGGCTACACCTTC. Translated, it gives CAISGAGLNYGYTF.

About this clonotype itself: With a much larger clone just one base away, this may be a read error. The CDR3 does not close with the conserved phenylalanine or tryptophan, likely indicating a read error. The chain recombines TRBV12-3 or TRBV12-4 with TRBJ1-2, with no clear D. V gave up 4 bases and J gave up 3 bases, with 6 bases separating them. This CDR3 has 12 residues. CDR3 region: CASSSGYYGYTS. The DNA of the CDR3 is TGTGCCAGCAGTTCCGGGTACTATGGCTACACCTCC.

CDR3 bases: TGTGCCAGCAGCCCCTCCAGGGGAAGCACTGAAGCTTTCTTT. Its translation is CASSPSRGSTEAFF. The chain couples TRBV3-1 to TRBJ1-1; D may be TRBD1 (6 bases). Germline-derived CDR1 and CDR2 are LGHDT and YNNKEL (reference sequence). The CDR3 has 14 amino acids. V was pared by 4 bases and J by 4 bases, with 13 bases between.

The chain couples TRBV2 to TRBJ2-3; D is ambiguous. Trimming removed 7 bases from V and 2 bases from J, with 13 bases in between. This CDR3 contains 14 residues. Germline assignment: CDR1 SNHLY and CDR2 FYNNEI. The CDR3 coding sequence is TGTGCCAGCATCTTCCGGCAGGACACAGATACGCAGTATTTT. It is translated as CASIFRQDTDTQYF.